These 16 T cell receptor beta chains were all obtained from the same sample, sequenced in a study of T-cell memory formation after mild COVID-19. MiXCR, run by TCRdb on the 5' RACE reads, gives a single entry per CDR3 protein. The sample contains some 200,000 distinct CDR3 sequences, 7.5% to 10% of which appear only once. Sequencing input: PBMCs or a T cell subset sorted from them (not recorded which). These receptors were obtained from a young man who had mild COVID-19 (a few samples of this study predate the infection). Cell type and time point are not known.

The chain joins TRBV2 to TRBJ1-4, with D possibly being TRBD1 (5 bases). Germline CDR1 is SNHLY and CDR2 is FYNNEI. This CDR3 comprises 13 residues. Trimming took off 7 bases at V and 4 bases at J, with 10 bases between the two ends. Written as DNA, the CDR3 is TGTGCCAGCACGAGGGACCTTAATGAAAAACTGTTTTTT. This gives the protein CASTRDLNEKLFF.

The V gene is TRBV7-2, the J gene TRBJ2-5, with 8 bases identical to TRBD1. V lost 3 bases to trimming and J lost 4 bases; unmatched junction nucleotides: 7. The CDR3 is made up of 15 amino acids. Germline V gives CDR1 SGHTA, CDR2 FQGNSA. In DNA form, the CDR3 reads TGTGCCAGCAGCTTGGGGGACAGGCGGCGAGAGACCCAGTACTTC. As protein: CASSLGDRRRETQYF.

V and J are TRBV5-6 and TRBJ2-7; possible D gene TRBD1, 6 bases. Trimming took off 6 bases at V and 5 bases at J, with 15 bases between the two ends. The CDR3 length is 13 residues. Per germline, CDR1 SGHDT and CDR2 YYEEEE. The DNA for the CDR3 is TGTGCCAGCACCCCGACAGGATCTGACGAGCAGTACTTC. This translates into CASTPTGSDEQYF.

This clonotype was observed many times. The chain combines TRBV24-1 with TRBJ2-5; TRBD2 might be the D (6 bases). The germline gives CDR1 KGHDR, CDR2 SFDVKD. Trimming took 3 bases from V and 3 from J, leaving 7 bases between them. This CDR3 comprises 13 residues. The CDR3 loop is CATSDGGEETQYF. CDR3 bases: TGTGCCACCAGTGATGGCGGGGAAGAGACCCAGTACTTC.

J is TRBJ1-1 and V is TRBV20-1; TRBD1 matches at 7 bases. V lost 0 bases and J lost 2; bases outside the gene matches: 12. The CDR3 spans 17 residues. Germline V gives CDR1 DFQATT, CDR2 SNEGSKA (reference sequence). DNA of the CDR3: TGCAGTGCTAGAGATACGGGCAGGGGGTCTATAAACACTGAAGCTTTCTTT. Translated: CSARDTGRGSINTEAFF.

The V and J genes are TRBV2 and TRBJ1-6; TRBD1 aligns across 8 bases. This CDR3 has 19 residues. Germline lookup yields CDR1 SNHLY and CDR2 FYNNEI. V lost 7 bases to trimming and J lost 0 bases; unmatched junction nucleotides: 14. For the CDR3, the DNA is TGTGCCAGCATGGGGGGCAGGGGGCCGTCTATCTCCTATAATTCACCCCTCCACTTT. The encoded protein is CASMGGRGPSISYNSPLHF. Variable domain in full (rest from reference TRBV2 and TRBJ1-6): EPEVTQTPSHQVTQMGQEVILRCVPISNHLYFYWYRQILGQKVEFLVSFYNNEISEKSEIFDDQFSVERPDGSNFTLKIRSTKLEDSAMYFCASMGGRGPSISYNSPLHFGNGTRLTVT.

This clonotype was observed a handful of times. The chain is built from TRBV5-1 and TRBJ1-4, with D uncertain. The germline V gene has CDR1 SGHRS and CDR2 YFSETQ. The CDR3 covers 14 residues. The V end was cut by 2 bases, the J end by 7 bases, with 12 bases between. The CDR3 nucleotides read TGCGCCAGCAGCTTTAAGGCGGTGGGTGAAAAACTGTTTTTT. Its protein product is CASSFKAVGEKLFF.

This clonotype has only a few counts. The chain joins TRBV5-1 to TRBJ1-1; no reliable D call. CDR3 length equals 14 residues. Trimming took off 1 base at V and 1 base at J, with 8 bases between the two ends. Looked up from germline, CDR1 is SGHRS and CDR2 is YFSETQ. CDR3 sequence reads: CASSLRGPNTEAFF. As DNA, the CDR3 is TGCGCCAGCAGCTTGCGTGGCCCGAACACTGAAGCTTTCTTT.

This chain links TRBV7-2 with TRBJ2-1; D may be TRBD1 (5 bases). The length of the CDR3 is 13 residues. CDR1 and CDR2 from the germline V gene are SGHTA and FQGNSA. The V gene lost 10 bases and the J gene lost 7 bases, with 17 bases spanning the gap. In DNA, the CDR3 is TGTGCCACTGCCCAGGGAAATGAAAATGAGCAGTTCTTC. Translating it yields CATAQGNENEQFF.

The rearrangement links TRBV6-2 or TRBV6-3 to TRBJ2-7; TRBD2 is a possible D gene (6 bases). V was pared by 0 bases and J by 5 bases, with 20 bases between. The CDR3 length is 17 residues. Germline V gene sequence: CDR1 MNHEY, CDR2 SVGEGT. CDR3 DNA: TGTGCCAGCAGTTACTCCCTTTCAGTGGGGGGTGCCCACGAGCAGTACGTC. It yields the protein CASSYSLSVGGAHEQYV.

This clonotype appeared a few times. The rearrangement joins TRBV4-3 to TRBJ2-2; D may be TRBD1 (6 bases). Germline V CDR1 and CDR2: LGHNA, YSLEER. The CDR3 loop spans 13 amino acids. V lost 2 bases and J 5 bases, leaving 6 bases between the germline ends. The CDR3 spells CASSQTGTGELFF. The CDR3 nucleotides read TGCGCCAGCAGCCAAACAGGGACCGGGGAGCTGTTTTTT.

Many counts were recorded for this clonotype. The chain uses TRBV5-1 and TRBJ2-3, with D hard to call. With 2 bases removed from V and 2 bases from J, the gap between germline ends came to 9 bases. CDR3 length: 14 residues. CDR1 is SGHRS, CDR2 YFSETQ, per germline. CDR3 in DNA: TGCGCCAGCAGCTTTGAGCAGCCCACAGATACGCAGTATTTT. Protein sequence: CASSFEQPTDTQYF.

This clonotype was detected only a few times. The rearrangement uses TRBV5-1 and TRBJ1-4, with TRBD1 identical over 8 bases. CDR1 is SGHRS, CDR2 YFSETQ, per germline. The CDR3 length is 16 residues. The V gene end was trimmed by 4 bases and the J gene end by 8 bases; junction bases not matched to a gene: 13. The chain's CDR3 is CASSTDRGWIQEKLFF. The CDR3 DNA follows: TGCGCCAGCAGCACCGACAGGGGCTGGATCCAGGAAAAACTGTTTTTT.

V usage is TRBV20-1 and J usage is TRBJ2-5; 7 bases fit TRBD2. The CDR3 is 17 residues long. Germline-derived CDR1 and CDR2 are DFQATT and SNEGSKA (reference sequence). J was trimmed by 5 bases and V by 0 bases; bases with no gene match: 15. Here the CDR3 reads CSARDHFLAAAPETQYF. CDR3 DNA: TGCAGTGCTAGAGACCACTTTCTAGCGGCAGCCCCTGAGACCCAGTACTTC.

V and J are TRBV20-1 and TRBJ1-1; no clear D gene. CDR1 DFQATT and CDR2 SNEGSKA come from the germline V gene (reference sequence). The CDR3 runs to 12 residues. Trimming took off 3 bases at V and 0 bases at J, with 5 bases between the two ends. In nucleotides, the CDR3 is TGCAGTGCTAGTTCGGTGAACACTGAAGCTTTCTTT. Translation: CSASSVNTEAFF.

The rearrangement links TRBV10-3 to TRBJ1-2; D is possibly TRBD1 (6 bases). V was cut by 0 bases and J by 2 bases, with 10 bases left in between. The germline V gene encodes CDR1 ENHRY and CDR2 SYGVKD. The CDR3 extends over 15 amino acids. The DNA for the CDR3 is TGTGCCATCAGTGAGTCGCCGGGGGGCAACTATGGCTACACCTTC. Its translation: CAISESPGGNYGYTF.